This is a list of T cell receptor beta chains from one sample in a study of cytomegalovirus exposure and HLA in healthy donors. The protocol was immunoSEQ multiplex PCR, while the TCRdb copy is restricted to in-frame clones and leaves out a portion. The sample consists of approximately 220,000 clones, over 60% of them appearing once. The sequenced sample consisted of PBMCs. These TCRs come from a man aged 35-49 years in good health and CMV-seronegative. The CDR3 runs from the conserved cysteine through the conserved F or W. A D gene is named only where the DNA matches it firmly. Only part of the rows carry a size: once, few, many, or a class if the clone is expanded.

CDR3nt | CDR3aa | d_gene | j_gene | abundance | v_gene
TGTGCCAGCAGCGAAATTAAGGAGGGCTACACCTTC | CASSEIKEGYTF | - | TRBJ1-2 | - | TRBV11-1
TGTGCCAGCAGCGTAGAAAGGGGGGGCACCGGGGAGCTGTTTTTT | CASSVERGGTGELFF | - | TRBJ2-2 | - | TRBV9
TGTGCCAGCAGCTTAGCTTGGACAGGTCGCGGATACAATGAGCAGTTCTTC | CASSLAWTGRGYNEQFF | TRBD1 | TRBJ2-1 | - | TRBV7-8
TGCGCCAAAGGGGTGGGGTCCGACTATGGCTACACCTTC | CAKGVGSDYGYTF | - | TRBJ1-2 | - | TRBV10-1
TGCGCCAGCAGCCAAGATGGGGGGATGAACACTGAAGCTTTCTTT | CASSQDGGMNTEAFF | - | TRBJ1-1 | once | TRBV4-3
TGTGCCAGCAGCGTAGTTAGTGAGGACAATGAGCAGTTCTTC | CASSVVSEDNEQFF | - | TRBJ2-1 | - | TRBV9
TGTGCCAGCAGCCCCTCCTGGAGGGCCGCAGATACGCAGTATTTT | CASSPSWRAADTQYF | - | TRBJ2-3 | - | TRBV9
TGTGCCAGCTCACACGGGACAGGGGCTAACACTGAAGCTTTCTTT | CASSHGTGANTEAFF | TRBD1 | TRBJ1-1 | - | TRBV18
TGTGCCAGCAGTTCCAGCGGGAGGTGGGCGTTCTTC | CASSSSGRWAFF | TRBD2 | TRBJ2-1 | - | TRBV6-5
TGTGCCAGCAGTAACAGGGGGGTACATGAGCAGTTCTTC | CASSNRGVHEQFF | TRBD1 | TRBJ2-1 | - | TRBV27
TGTGCCAGCAGCTTGGAAGGGGCCCCACCCTACGAGCAGTACTTC | CASSLEGAPPYEQYF | - | TRBJ2-7 | - | TRBV5-4
TGTGCCAGCAACCCGGGACAGGGGGACTATGGCTACACCTTC | CASNPGQGDYGYTF | TRBD1 | TRBJ1-2 | - | TRBV5-6
TGTGCCAGCAGTCAGGCTAGCGGGGGCCATGAGCAGTTCTTC | CASSQASGGHEQFF | TRBD2 | TRBJ2-1 | - | TRBV6-4
TGTGCCAGCAGCTTATCTGGGGCCCTGGGATATTCACCCCTCCACTTT | CASSLSGALGYSPLHF | - | TRBJ1-6 | - | TRBV7-8
TGTGCCAGCAGTGAAGGTGGGGCAACTAACTATGGCTACACCTTC | CASSEGGATNYGYTF | - | TRBJ1-2 | - | TRBV6-1
TGTGCCAGCAGCCCTAAACGTGGGGGCAGACGGACTGAAGCTTTCTTT | CASSPKRGGRRTEAFF | - | TRBJ1-1 | - | TRBV5-8
TGTGCCAGCAGCCAAGATGCCTCCAGTTACGAGCAGTACTTC | CASSQDASSYEQYF | - | TRBJ2-7 | - | TRBV4-2
TGCGCCAGCAGCTTGGCTCGACAGCAAAATGAGCAGTTCTTC | CASSLARQQNEQFF | - | TRBJ2-1 | once | TRBV5-1
TGCAGTGCTGGTCTAGCCTACGAGCAGTACTTC | CSAGLAYEQYF | - | TRBJ2-7 | - | TRBV20-1
TGTGCCAGCAGTGAGGCTAGCGGGAGTGAGACCCAGTACTTC | CASSEASGSETQYF | TRBD2 | TRBJ2-5 | once | TRBV6-1
TGTGCCAGTAGTCTGGGACTGCACTATGGCTACACCTTC | CASSLGLHYGYTF | - | TRBJ1-2 | - | TRBV19
TGTGCCAGCAGCCGGCGGGGAGTAGATACGCAGTATTTT | CASSRRGVDTQYF | - | TRBJ2-3 | - | TRBV5-8